A single sample gave rise to the 10 T cell receptor beta chains below, sequenced in a study of molecular identifiers for immune sequencing clone quantification. TCRdb independently ran MiXCR on the PCR reads; one entry per CDR3 protein. The table has 460,000 or so distinct CDR3 sequences, under 30% seen once. The sample comprised naive CD8+ T cells from blood, with Jurkat cell RNA spiked in. As to subset: FACS-sorted CD8+CD4-CCR7+CD45RA+ naive T cells. The receptors were sampled from a human donor in good health. Some libraries in this study had Jurkat cell RNA spiked in.

V usage is TRBV6-5 and J usage is TRBJ2-5; 11 nucleotides agree with TRBD2. V gave up 6 bases and J gave up 4 bases; unmatched junction bases: 10. This CDR3 region has 16 residues. Germline V gene sequence: CDR1 MNHEY, CDR2 SVGAGI. CDR3 residues: CASSRLAGGSGETQYF. Written as DNA, the CDR3 is TGTGCCAGCAGCCGTCTAGCGGGGGGTAGCGGAGAGACCCAGTACTTC.

The CDR3 DNA sequence: TGTGCCAGCAGTATATTAACTCCGACGGCCCCCTACGAGCAGTACTTC. Translating it yields CASSILTPTAPYEQYF. The chain is built from TRBV28 and TRBJ2-7; D call uncertain. Germline CDR1 and CDR2: MDHEN and SYDVKM. V lost 5 bases and J lost 2, with 19 bases in between. The CDR3 totals 16 residues. Complete variable domain (other parts from reference TRBV28 and TRBJ2-7): DVKVTQSSRYLVKRTGEKVFLECVQDMDHENMFWYRQDPGLGLRLIYFSYDVKMKEKGDIPEGYSVSREKKERFSLILESASTNQTSMYLCASSILTPTAPYEQYFGPGTRLTVT.

The rearrangement links TRBV27 to TRBJ1-5, with TRBD1 matching 7 bases. CDR1 is MNHEY and CDR2 is SMNVEV in the germline V gene (reference sequence). The ends lost 6 bases at V and 7 bases at J; junction bases unmatched: 6. The CDR3 is 13 residues long. The CDR3 DNA reads TGTGCCAGCAGAGGGACAGTGGTCCAGCCCCAGCATTTT. Protein: CASRGTVVQPQHF.

This chain links TRBV4-3 with TRBJ2-3; D ambiguous. The CDR3 is 15 amino acids. Germline CDR1 and CDR2: LGHNA and YSLEER. The germline V and J ends were trimmed by 1 base and 3 bases, with 11 bases remaining between them. CDR3 region: CASSQGSGPTDTQYF. Here the CDR3 DNA reads TGCGCCAGCAGCCAAGGCTCAGGTCCGACAGATACGCAGTATTTT.

This chain joins TRBV7-7 and TRBJ2-5, with 10 nucleotides matching TRBD1. This CDR3 contains 14 residues. Germline V CDR1 and CDR2: SSHAT, FNYEAQ (reference sequence). V lost 5 bases to trimming and J lost 5 bases; unmatched junction nucleotides: 5. The CDR3 DNA reads as TGTGCCAGCAGCGTGGGACAGGGGTTGGAGACCCAGTACTTC. It specifies CASSVGQGLETQYF.

A note on this clonotype: This could be a read error, since a much larger clone is one nucleotide away. The gene calls are TRBV4-1 and TRBJ1-5, with D unresolved. Germline CDR1 and CDR2: MGHRA and YSYEKL. CDR3 size: 15 residues. The CDR3 DNA reads TGCGCCAGCAGCCATCCGGACGGCAGCAATCGGCCCCAGCATTTT. It specifies CASSHPDGSNRPQHF.

This clonotype was picked up one time. The CDR3 spells CASSDPEPGIGGEETQYF. As DNA, the CDR3 is TGTGCCAGCAGTGACCCCGAGCCAGGGATAGGGGGAGAAGAGACCCAGTACTTC. The chain carries TRBV2 and TRBJ2-5, with D perhaps TRBD1 (6 bases). This CDR3 comprises 18 residues. Trimming took off 3 bases at V and 3 bases at J, with 23 bases between the two ends. Germline lookup yields CDR1 SNHLY and CDR2 FYNNEI.

The chain is built from TRBV27 and TRBJ1-6; unclear D gene. The V end lost 4 bases, the J end lost 5 bases, and 15 bases lay between the germline ends. CDR3 length: 16 amino acids. CDR1 MNHEY and CDR2 SMNVEV come from the germline V gene (reference sequence). CDR3 in amino acids: CASSSSRQANNSPLHF. DNA for the CDR3: TGTGCCAGCAGTTCCTCCCGGCAAGCTAATAATTCACCCCTCCACTTT.

With regard to this clonotype: It may be a read error: a sequence one base away is much more abundant. The V gene is TRBV7-9, the J gene TRBJ1-5, with D maybe TRBD1 (6 bases). Trimming removed 5 bases from V and 2 bases from J, with 16 bases in between. The CDR3 consists of 16 residues. Germline V gene data show CDR1 as SEHNR and CDR2 as FQNEAQ (reference sequence). The CDR3 DNA reads as TGTGCCAGCAGCAAACTGGGGGCGGGGGGCAATCAGCCCCAGCATTTT. It is translated as CASSKLGAGGNQPQHF.

The V and J genes are TRBV9 and TRBJ1-6; 9 bases fit TRBD1. The CDR3 has 14 amino acids. The germline gives CDR1 SGDLS, CDR2 YYNGEE. Losses at the gene ends were 6 bases for V and 9 bases for J; bases not matched to a gene: 7. For the CDR3, the DNA is TGTGCCAGCACGGGGGGACAGGGAGTTTCACCCCTCCACTTT. Its protein product is CASTGGQGVSPLHF. Supplemented by reference TRBV9 and TRBJ1-6, the full variable domain reads DSGVTQTPKHLITATGQRVTLRCSPRSGDLSVYWYQQSLDQGLQFLIQYYNGEERAKGNILERFSAQQFPDLHSELNLSSLELGDSALYFCASTGGQGVSPLHFGNGTRLTVT.